The entry below gives a single T cell receptor beta chain sequence along with its context. The data were taken from a study of blood T cell repertoires in COVID-19. At the level of the study: COVID-19 samples from acute and convalescent phases originated in the United States, Italy and Spain. PBMCs, B-cell-depleted T cells, or T cells provided the cDNA or gDNA that made up the material.

In germline, CDR1 is LNHDA, CDR2 SQIVND (reference sequence). The CDR3 sequence is 15 residues long. Trimming took off 6 bases at V and 4 bases at J, with 18 bases between the two ends. Original data processing: Researchers report that nucleated cell counts were estimated from reference gene primer amplification. Profiled with immunoSEQ multiplex PCR; TCRdb holds only in-frame clones, not every one. That table is the source of V, J and clone size, and D and trimming were worked out from the DNA. The table lists around 150,000 clones, 84% of them singletons. The rearrangement links TRBV19 to TRBJ1-2; tentative D call: TRBD1 (6 bases). Material for sequencing was peripheral blood. This TCR came from a woman aged 50 to 65 in a cohort sampled during active or convalescent COVID-19. The chain's CDR3 is CASRRTALMGYGYTF. The CDR3, as DNA: TGTGCCAGTAGGAGGACAGCCCTTATGGGCTATGGCTACACCTTC.